These 7 T cell receptor beta chains originate from one sample sequenced in a study of regulatory T cells in long-lasting Graves disease. The time point here: persistent/refractory GD, antithyroid drugs over 5 years with positive TRAb. Extracted PBMC RNA gave rise to the TCR library. TCR beta libraries were built with iRepertoire HTBI primers and Arm-PCR of CDR3 regions. TCRdb redid the calling of the multiplex PCR reads with MiXCR, one entry per CDR3 protein. The sample gives 300,000 or so distinct CDR3 sequences, around 20% of which show up once; just under 30% is in the top ten. Sequenced material: peripheral blood mononuclear cells (PBMCs), taken when the disease was refractory, from a patient treated with antithyroid drugs. These receptors were taken from a female donor with Graves disease.

The chain uses TRBV11-3 and TRBJ1-5; D ambiguous. Trimming left V 5 bases short and J 4 bases short, with 12 bases between. The CDR3 spans 14 residues. Germline-derived CDR1 and CDR2 are SGHNT and YENEEA. The chain's CDR3 is CASSIGDSNQPQHF. The CDR3 DNA sequence: TGTGCCAGCAGCATCGGCGACTCAAATCAGCCCCAGCATTTT.

At least ten counts were recorded for this clonotype. The chain couples TRBV6-5 to TRBJ2-7; D is perhaps TRBD2 (6 bases). This CDR3 has 15 amino acids. Germline V lookup: CDR1 MNHEY, CDR2 SVGAGI. V gave up 2 bases and J gave up 4 bases, with 15 bases separating them. Here the CDR3 reads CASSYGDFVAYEQYF. As DNA, the CDR3 is TGTGCCAGCAGTTACGGGGACTTTGTCGCGTACGAGCAGTACTTC.

This clonotype occurred many times. V is TRBV2 and J is TRBJ2-7, with D perhaps matching TRBD2 (6 bases). The CDR3 totals 15 residues. Germline loops: CDR1 SNHLY, CDR2 FYNNEI. V was trimmed by 5 bases and J by 1 base, leaving 15 bases between them. The CDR3 is CASSSAPAGSYEQYF. The DNA of the CDR3 is TGTGCCAGCAGTTCGGCACCCGCGGGATCCTACGAGCAGTACTTC.

The V gene is TRBV6-2 or TRBV6-3, the J gene TRBJ1-1, with a possible D match to TRBD1 (5 bases). The germline CDR1 and CDR2 sequences are MNHEY and SVGEGT. This CDR3 contains 14 residues. Trimming pared 5 bases from V and 7 bases from J, leaving 17 bases between. The CDR3 nucleotides read TGTGCCAGCAGTCACCTGGGACGGCGAGGTGAAGCTTTCTTT. Translating gives CASSHLGRRGEAFF.

This chain uses TRBV20-1 with TRBJ2-1; 11 nucleotides agree with TRBD2. The length of the CDR3 is 15 residues. Germline CDR1 reads DFQATT; CDR2 reads SNEGSKA (reference sequence). Unmatched junction bases numbered 10, after V lost 5 bases and J lost 7 bases. DNA for the CDR3: TGCAGTGCTCTCAATAGCGGGGGGGCTCGGAATGAGCAGTTCTTC. Translation: CSALNSGGARNEQFF.

This clonotype was observed at least ten times. The chain employs TRBV27 and TRBJ1-5, with 9 bases fitting TRBD1. The CDR3 consists of 17 residues. V shed 2 bases and J 4 bases; nucleotides not matched to a gene: 9. Germline loops: CDR1 MNHEY, CDR2 SMNVEV (reference sequence). CDR3 region: CASSLGTGTGPNQPQHF. The DNA of the CDR3 is TGTGCCAGCAGTTTAGGAACCGGGACAGGGCCTAATCAGCCCCAGCATTTT.

J is TRBJ2-3 and V is TRBV3-1; D perhaps matches TRBD2 (5 bases). CDR3 length: 13 residues. V lost 4 bases and J lost 9, with 14 bases in between. CDR1 and CDR2 from the germline V gene are LGHDT and YNNKEL (reference sequence). The CDR3 loop reads CASSPGPDLTQYF. The CDR3 region has the DNA TGTGCCAGCAGCCCAGGCCCGGACTTGACGCAGTATTTT.